One and the same sample provided the 6 T cell receptor beta chains below, sequenced in a study of T-cell reconstitution after alpha-beta-depleted transplantation in children. Unique molecular identifiers were incorporated during preparation of the TCRbeta library. TCRdb fed the PCR reads into MiXCR, producing one record per CDR3 protein. The sample has about a million distinct CDR3 sequences, 25% to 30% seen once. Material: PBMCs, mostly from graft donor cells, obtained 360 days after TCRalphabeta/CD19-depleted stem cell transplant. All receptors derive from a boy in the first two years of life who had a stem cell transplant for SCID, so the T cells may come from the graft donor.

This clonotype was counted between two and nine times. The gene calls are TRBV7-2 and TRBJ2-3; tentative D call: TRBD2 (5 bases). The V and J ends lost 6 bases and 4 bases respectively, with 17 bases between them. Germline-derived CDR1 and CDR2 are SGHTA and FQGNSA. This CDR3 spans 15 amino acids. DNA for the CDR3: TGTGCCAGCAGTTTACGGAGGCGGTGGGCAGATACGCAGTATTTT. Its translation: CASSLRRRWADTQYF.

The chain combines TRBV20-1 with TRBJ1-6; 7 nucleotides match TRBD1. The J segment lost 9 bases and the V segment lost 5 bases, leaving 7 bases of the junction unmatched. CDR1 and CDR2 from the germline V gene are DFQATT and SNEGSKA (reference sequence). CDR3 size: 13 residues. CDR3 DNA sequence: TGCAGTGCTTCCGACAGGGTGCTTTCACCCCTCCACTTT. It is translated as CSASDRVLSPLHF.

In its sample, this clonotype was seen a few times. The V and J genes are TRBV7-9 and TRBJ2-7, with 7 bases aligning to TRBD1. This CDR3 is 15 amino acids long. V lost 2 bases to trimming and J lost 2 bases; unmatched junction nucleotides: 6. Germline CDR1 SEHNR, CDR2 FQNEAQ (reference sequence). CDR3 sequence (DNA): TGTGCCAGCAGCTTAAAACTGACAGGGACCTACGAGCAGTACTTC. Protein product: CASSLKLTGTYEQYF.

The V call is TRBV5-5, the J call TRBJ1-1, with TRBD1 matching 9 bases. CDR3 size: 13 residues. Germline CDR1 SGHKS, CDR2 YYEKEE (reference sequence). Losses at the gene ends were 6 bases for V and 10 bases for J; bases not matched to a gene: 10. This CDR3 reads CASNQAGQGGAFF. DNA for the CDR3: TGTGCCAGCAACCAAGCGGGACAGGGTGGAGCTTTCTTT.

This clonotype came up a few times. This sequence joins TRBV15 and TRBJ2-7; perhaps TRBD1 as D (5 bases). Germline-derived CDR1 and CDR2 are LNHNV and YYDKDF (reference sequence). The CDR3 has 13 residues. V lost 3 bases to trimming and J lost 3 bases, with 9 bases between them. CDR3 in DNA: TGTGCCACCAGCAGCGACGACAGCTACGAGCAGTACTTC. Protein product: CATSSDDSYEQYF.

This clonotype was seen more than once but under ten times. The rearrangement links TRBV6-5 to TRBJ2-7; D might be TRBD1 or TRBD2, each matching 5 bases. CDR1 is MNHEY, CDR2 SVGAGI, per germline. The ends were cut back, 2 bases at V and 1 base at J, with 18 bases in the middle. There are 17 residues in the CDR3. Here the CDR3 DNA reads TGTGCCAGCAGTTACGGGGGTCAGGGAGAAAAGTCCTACGAGCAGTACTTC. Its translation is CASSYGGQGEKSYEQYF.